The following is a T cell receptor (beta chain) sequence with its context. Its antigen is unidentified. This sample stems from a study of cytomegalovirus exposure and HLA in healthy donors. Overall study findings and caveats: Testing in vitro showed three CMV-associated chains specific for CMV antigens. Later analysis demonstrated an association between a missense DCLRE1C variant and TCR beta V- and J-gene trimming.

Vbeta (60) and Jbeta (13) primers were used in the PCR. Produced via immunoSEQ multiplex PCR; TCRdb's table is partial and in-frame only. This sample contains approximately 110,000 clones. Sequencing used PBMCs. The TCR sequence derives from a man in his forties in good health and CMV-seronegative.

CDR3: CASSLPGVRTEAFF. CDR3 nucleotides: TGTGCCAGCAGTCTCCCGGGGGTAAGGACTGAAGCTTTCTTT. V usage is TRBV28 and J usage is TRBJ1-1, with D maybe TRBD1 (5 bases). The CDR3 is 14 amino acids. V was shortened by 5 bases and J by 5 bases, with 15 bases between the two germline ends. CDR1 is MDHEN and CDR2 is SYDVKM in the germline V gene. The full variable domain, in which reference TRBV28 and TRBJ1-1 provide the parts outside the CDR3, is DVKVTQSSRYLVKRTGEKVFLECVQDMDHENMFWYRQDPGLGLRLIYFSYDVKMKEKGDIPEGYSVSREKKERFSLILESASTNQTSMYLCASSLPGVRTEAFFGQGTRLTVV.